These 16 T cell receptor beta chains came from one sample sequenced in a study of T cell clonality in common variable immunodeficiency. Data came from immunoSEQ multiplex PCR; TCRdb stores just in-frame clones and leaves some out. Singletons are absent from the sample, which has fewer than 65,000 clones. The sequenced sample consisted of peripheral blood mononuclear cells. The receptor set was obtained from a person between 18 and 75 years old in good health.

For this clone: The sequence runs out 3 residues before the end of the CDR3; the remainder is reconstructed from the germline J gene. V is TRBV5-1 and J is TRBJ2-3, with 7 bases lining up with TRBD1. The CDR3 contains 15 residues. Germline CDR1 SGHRS, CDR2 YFSETQ. This CDR3 reads CASSLWGQFGETQYF. CDR3 DNA (partial): TGCGCCAGCAGCTTGTGGGGACAGTTTGGAGAGACG.

This clone showed up many times. The sequenced fragment ends 3 residues before the CDR3 boundary, so the rest is inferred from the germline J gene. The chain joins TRBV5-4 to TRBJ2-1; TRBD2 might be the D (6 bases). CDR3 length: 16 residues. Germline V CDR1 and CDR2: SGHNT, YYREEE (reference sequence). V was shortened by 3 bases and J by 9 bases, with 22 bases between the two germline ends. CDR3 region: CASSSMRLSRRGEQFF. The sequenced part of the CDR3 DNA is TGTGCCAGCAGCTCGATGCGTCTATCAAGGAGGGGTGAG. Filled out from reference TRBV5-4 and TRBJ2-1, the complete variable domain reads ETGVTQSPTHLIKTRGQQVTLRCSSQSGHNTVSWYQQALGQGPQFIFQYYREEENGRGNFPPRFSGLQFPNYSSELNVNALELDDSALYLCASSSMRLSRRGEQFFGPGTRLTVL.

This clone appeared many times. The read halts 3 residues ahead of the CDR3 end, with the missing end drawn from the germline J gene. The chain uses TRBV13 and TRBJ2-5; TRBD1 is a possible D gene (5 bases). The CDR3 consists of 13 residues. The germline V and J ends were trimmed by 5 bases and 7 bases, with 14 bases remaining between them. Per the germline V gene, CDR1 is PRHDT and CDR2 is FYEKMQ (reference sequence). The CDR3 region is CASSPDIPGTQYF. Incomplete CDR3 DNA: TGTGCCAGCAGCCCGGACATCCCCGGGACC.

To note about this clone: The CDR3 end is not reached by the read, which stops 3 residues before it; the germline J gene fills it in. The V and J genes are TRBV30 and TRBJ1-2; the D is unclear. The CDR3 has 12 amino acids. Germline values: CDR1 GTSNPN, CDR2 SVGIG (reference sequence). Incomplete CDR3 DNA: TGTGCCTCCACACTAGCGGATAATGAC. Amino acid sequence: CASTLADND. The entire CDR3 reads CASTLADNDYTF.

The sample holds many counts of this clone. With the read ending 3 residues before the CDR3 end, the germline J gene is used to fill in that end. The rearrangement links TRBV2 to TRBJ2-1; 7 bases match TRBD2. The ends lost 6 bases at V and 7 bases at J; junction bases unmatched: 6. Germline V lookup: CDR1 SNHLY, CDR2 FYNNEI. The length of the CDR3 is 13 residues. CDR3 amino acids: CASRVTSMNEQFF. CDR3 DNA (partial): TGTGCCAGCAGGGTGACTAGCATGAATGAG.

This clone was counted at least ten times. Read sequence stops 3 residues before the CDR3 end, and the germline J gene provides the missing end. The chain uses TRBV7-9 and TRBJ1-1; D is unresolved. Trimming stripped 1 base from V and 0 bases from J, with 6 bases between. Germline CDR1 SEHNR, CDR2 FQNEAQ (reference sequence). This CDR3 is 14 amino acids long. The covered CDR3 bases are TGTGCCAGCAGCTTAGGGCAGATGAACACTGAA. Protein: CASSLGQMNTE. The whole CDR3 sequence reads CASSLGQMNTEAFF.

A few counts support this clone. One end of the junction is discordant with germline, which a read error may explain. The read halts 3 residues ahead of the CDR3 end, with the missing end drawn from the germline J gene. The same CDR3 also results from other DNA sequences found in this sample. The rearrangement uses TRBV5-1 and TRBJ1-3; D might be TRBD1 (5 bases). This CDR3 contains 15 residues. Germline V gene lookup returns CDR1 SGHRS and CDR2 YFSETQ. The CDR3 spells CASSLGGLDGNTIYF. CDR3 DNA (partial): TGCGCCAGCAGCTTGGGGGGACTGGATGGAAACACA.

With regard to this clone: One base away lies a much larger clone, so this may be a sequencing read error. The read gets to within 3 residues of the CDR3 end, and the germline J gene fills in the rest. The V and J genes are TRBV5-1 and TRBJ1-4; a possible D gene is TRBD1 (6 bases). This CDR3 has 14 residues. The germline gives CDR1 SGHRS, CDR2 YFSETQ. The covered CDR3 bases are TGCGCCAGCAGCTCAGGGGCTGGGGCCAACGTA. Its protein product is CASSSGAGANV. The complete CDR3 sequence is CASSSGAGANVLFF.

This clone was seen many times. The read terminates 3 residues ahead of where the CDR3 ends, so the germline J gene completes it. The genes are TRBV14 and TRBJ1-2; D is possibly TRBD1 (6 bases). The CDR3 is made up of 15 amino acids. V lost 0 bases, J lost 7 bases, and 15 bases lay in between. Germline CDR1 and CDR2: SGHDN and FVKESK. The CDR3 here is CASSQEVRGRFGYTF. CDR3 DNA (partial): TGTGCCAGCAGCCAAGAGGTTAGGGGGAGATTTGGC.

This clone was picked up many times. The read ends 3 residues early relative to the CDR3; the germline J gene fills the gap. The chain has TRBV19 and TRBJ2-7; D may be TRBD2 (5 bases). V gave up 9 bases and J gave up 0 bases, with 15 bases separating them. The CDR3 sequence is 14 residues long. In germline, CDR1 is LNHDA, CDR2 SQIVND (reference sequence). The sequenced part of the CDR3 DNA is TGTGCCAGCACCCCCGGGGTGAGCTCCTACGAG. Its translation is CASTPGVSSYE. The CDR3 reads in full as CASTPGVSSYEQYF.

This clone came up many times. The CDR3 end falls 3 residues outside the read, so it is completed with the germline J gene. V is TRBV5-1 and J is TRBJ1-2; 9 nucleotides align to TRBD1. Germline trimming cut 4 bases from V and 0 bases from J; bases unmatched to any gene: 1. CDR3 size: 14 residues. CDR1 and CDR2 (germline): SGHRS, YFSETQ. This chain's CDR3 is CASSGTGSNYGYTF. CDR3 DNA (partial): TGCGCCAGCAGCGGGACAGGGTCTAACTATGGC.

This clone showed up many times. Coverage ceases 3 residues before the CDR3 finishes, and the germline J gene fills in the end. J is TRBJ2-3 and V is TRBV5-1; a possible D gene is TRBD2 (5 bases). Germline lookup yields CDR1 SGHRS and CDR2 YFSETQ. V lost 4 bases and J 5 bases, leaving 14 bases between the germline ends. The CDR3 runs 14 residues. CDR3 residues: CASSRDTGLDTQYF. CDR3 DNA, as far as it was read: TGCGCCAGCAGCAGGGATACGGGGTTAGATACG.

This clone showed up many times. The sequenced fragment ends 3 residues before the CDR3 boundary, so the rest is inferred from the germline J gene. V usage is TRBV5-1 and J usage is TRBJ1-1; D call uncertain. The germline CDR1 and CDR2 sequences are SGHRS and YFSETQ. The CDR3 length is 16 residues. With 2 bases removed from V and 1 base from J, the gap between germline ends came to 15 bases. The CDR3 region is CASSFGGGFQNTEAFF. CDR3 DNA (partial): TGCGCCAGCAGCTTCGGCGGCGGCTTTCAGAACACTGAA.

About this clone itself: The DNA ends 3 residues before the CDR3 does, and the rest of the CDR3 is filled in from the germline J gene. The chain combines TRBV2 with TRBJ1-3; D gene unclear. CDR1 and CDR2 from the germline V gene are SNHLY and FYNNEI. The V gene lost 2 bases and the J gene lost 2 bases, with 4 bases spanning the gap. This CDR3 has 13 amino acids. Here the CDR3 reads CASSESAGNTIYF. The sequenced CDR3 bases are TGTGCCAGCAGTGAATCCGCTGGAAACACC.

The sample holds many counts of this clone. The DNA read from the CDR3 is TGTGCCAGCAGTGAAGCAACGAGCTCCTATGGC. It translates to CASSEATSSYG. The whole CDR3 region reads CASSEATSSYGYTF. The chain uses TRBV6-1 and TRBJ1-2; no clear D gene. Coverage ceases 3 residues before the CDR3 finishes, and the germline J gene fills in the end. The CDR3 spans 14 residues. Deletions cut 0 bases from V and 4 bases from J, with 9 bases between. CDR1 MNHNS and CDR2 SASEGT come from the germline V gene.

The CDR3 bases that were read are TGTGCCAGTAGTAAGGGACAGGGGGTGTTGTGGTATGGC. Translated, it gives CASSKGQGVLWYG. The full CDR3 reads CASSKGQGVLWYGYTF. The chain joins TRBV19 to TRBJ1-2; 11 bases are shared with TRBD1. The sequenced fragment ends 3 residues before the CDR3 boundary, so the rest is inferred from the germline J gene. This CDR3 has 16 amino acids. Germline-derived CDR1 and CDR2 are LNHDA and SQIVND (reference sequence). The V and J ends lost 4 bases and 5 bases, in that order; junction bases with no gene match: 9.